This is a list of T cell receptor beta chains from one sample in a study of T cells after yellow fever vaccination. TCRdb re-called the 5' RACE reads with MiXCR, one entry per CDR3 protein. In the table there are about 510,000 distinct CDR3 sequences, about a fifth of which are singletons. The specimen comprised PBMCs, sampled roughly 23 days after the first yellow fever vaccination. The receptors come from a man aged 18 to 35 who received the YFV17D yellow fever vaccine. Both conserved end residues are part of each CDR3. The D gene is left open where the match is weak. Expanded clones are given a class, and other clones once, few, many or no size at all.

cdr3_aa | cdr3_nt | v_call | clone_size | d_call | j_call
CASSLRDRGGGDDSPLHF | TGTGCCAGCAGCTTGAGAGACAGGGGAGGCGGAGATGATTCACCCCTCCACTTT | TRBV5-5 | NA | TRBD1 | TRBJ1-6
CASSQMEGGTNEKLFF | TGTGCCAGCAGCCAAATGGAGGGAGGAACTAATGAAAAACTGTTTTTT | TRBV3-1 | NA | NA | TRBJ1-4
CASSPSGGFNEKLFF | TGTGCCAGCAGCCCTAGCGGAGGCTTTAATGAAAAACTGTTTTTT | TRBV7-7 | few | NA | TRBJ1-4
CASSPPRPGNLNTEAFF | TGTGCCAGCAGCCCCCCAAGGCCGGGTAATCTTAACACTGAAGCTTTCTTT | TRBV11-1 | NA | NA | TRBJ1-1
CASSYRGEGGYTF | TGCGCCAGCAGCTACAGGGGAGAAGGTGGCTACACCTTC | TRBV5-1 | few | TRBD1 | TRBJ1-2
CAISEAPGAAFF | TGTGCCATCAGTGAGGCCCCTGGCGCAGCTTTCTTT | TRBV10-3 | NA | NA | TRBJ1-1
CASSTPGTGSYEQYF | TGTGCCAGTAGTACCCCCGGGACAGGTTCCTACGAGCAGTACTTC | TRBV19 | NA | TRBD1 | TRBJ2-7
CASSNRRGEEAFF | TGTGCCAGCTCTAACAGGCGGGGTGAGGAAGCTTTCTTT | TRBV18 | many | NA | TRBJ1-1
CASSPRQGSNTGELFF | TGTGCCAGCAGCCCGCGACAGGGATCGAACACCGGGGAGCTGTTTTTT | TRBV4-2 | many | TRBD1 | TRBJ2-2
CATTFEGKQFF | TGTGCCACCACCTTCGAGGGGAAGCAGTTCTTC | TRBV24-1 | NA | NA | TRBJ2-1
CASSPVRVQGETQYF | TGTGCCAGCTCACCCGTCCGGGTTCAGGGGGAGACCCAGTACTTC | TRBV18 | NA | NA | TRBJ2-5
CASSQNPSGVAEAFF | TGTGCCAGCAGCCAGAATCCCAGTGGGGTCGCTGAAGCTTTCTTT | TRBV6-1 | NA | NA | TRBJ1-1
CASTHSDRVPLNEQYF | TGTGCCAGCACCCACTCGGACCGCGTCCCATTGAACGAGCAGTACTTC | TRBV7-9 | NA | NA | TRBJ2-7
CASSLGVRGSTDTQYF | TGCGCCAGCAGCTTGGGGGTGCGGGGGAGCACAGATACGCAGTATTTT | TRBV5-1 | many | TRBD2 | TRBJ2-3
CASSPRISGVDEQYF | TGTGCCAGCAGTCCCCGAATCAGCGGGGTCGACGAGCAGTACTTC | TRBV27 | few | TRBD2 | TRBJ2-7
CATDLQGFHEQFF | TGCGCCACCGACCTACAGGGTTTCCATGAGCAGTTCTTC | TRBV5-1 | few | NA | TRBJ2-1
CASSWETPYNEQFF | TGCGCCAGCAGTTGGGAGACGCCCTACAATGAGCAGTTCTTC | TRBV5-1 | NA | NA | TRBJ2-1
CASSWPRVASTDTQYF | TGCGCCAGCAGCTGGCCCCGGGTCGCTAGCACAGATACGCAGTATTTT | TRBV5-1 | NA | NA | TRBJ2-3
CASSLGGRNNSPLHF | TGTGCCAGCAGCTTAGGAGGGAGAAATAATTCACCCCTCCACTTT | TRBV7-2 | NA | NA | TRBJ1-6
CASRPRTGIQYF | TGTGCCAGCAGACCGCGTACGGGCATTCAGTACTTC | TRBV12-3/TRBV12-4 | many | NA | TRBJ2-4
CASSQEHRPDTQYF | TGCGCCAGCAGCCAAGAGCACCGCCCAGATACGCAGTATTTT | TRBV4-3 | NA | NA | TRBJ2-3
CASSFVGQGGRDTQYF | TGTGCCAGCAGCTTTGTTGGGCAGGGGGGTCGAGATACGCAGTATTTT | TRBV11-2 | NA | NA | TRBJ2-3
CASSFTATDTQYF | TGTGCCAGCAGCTTTACAGCCACAGATACGCAGTATTTT | TRBV11-3 | few | NA | TRBJ2-3
CASSQPGQTQETQYF | TGCGCCAGCAGCCAGCCGGGACAGACCCAAGAGACCCAGTACTTC | TRBV4-1 | NA | TRBD1 | TRBJ2-5
CASSAVLGNGYTF | TGCGCCAGCAGCGCGGTATTGGGTAATGGCTACACCTTC | TRBV4-1 | NA | NA | TRBJ1-2
CASRAGDSSYNEQFF | TGCGCCAGCAGGGCGGGTGATAGCTCCTACAATGAGCAGTTCTTC | TRBV5-1 | few | NA | TRBJ2-1
CASSHNSGTMNTEAFF | TGTGCCAGCAGCCATAACTCCGGGACAATGAACACTGAAGCTTTCTTT | TRBV3-1 | NA | NA | TRBJ1-1
CASSQTGLGYTF | TGTGCCAGCAGCCAGACAGGGCTCGGCTACACCTTC | TRBV5-6 | few | TRBD1 | TRBJ1-2
CASSLMAGVADTQYF | TGTGCCAGCAGCTTGATGGCAGGGGTGGCAGATACGCAGTATTTT | TRBV7-2 | NA | NA | TRBJ2-3
CASSQSSGANTEAFF | TGTGCCAGCAGCCAATCGTCAGGGGCGAACACTGAAGCTTTCTTT | TRBV16 | NA | NA | TRBJ1-1
CASSVVAGGVDEQFF | TGTGCCAGCAGCGTGGTAGCGGGGGGGGTGGATGAGCAGTTCTTC | TRBV9 | NA | TRBD2 | TRBJ2-1
CASSYSPRTFYEQFF | TGTGCCAGCAGTTACTCCCCCAGGACGTTCTATGAGCAGTTCTTC | TRBV6-5 | NA | NA | TRBJ2-1
CASSWTSGATDEQYF | TGCGCCAGCAGCTGGACTAGCGGGGCCACGGACGAGCAGTACTTC | TRBV5-1 | once | TRBD2 | TRBJ2-7
CSAALLAGTDTQYF | TGCAGTGCTGCCCTTCTAGCGGGCACAGATACGCAGTATTTT | TRBV20-1 | few | TRBD2 | TRBJ2-3
CASSPQEARAQYF | TGTGCCAGCAGTCCTCAGGAGGCCAGGGCGCAGTATTTT | TRBV12-3/TRBV12-4 | many | NA | TRBJ2-3
CASSYSTQAGNSPLHF | TGTGCCAGCAGTTACTCGACGCAGGCCGGGAATTCACCCCTCCACTTT | TRBV6-5 | few | NA | TRBJ1-6
CASSSSPGGRSTAYEQYF | TGCGCCAGCAGCTCATCGCCAGGCGGGAGAAGTACGGCCTACGAGCAGTACTTC | TRBV5-1 | NA | TRBD2 | TRBJ2-7
CASSVEIGANVLTF | TGTGCCAGCAGCGTCGAGATCGGGGCCAACGTCCTGACTTTC | TRBV11-2 | few | NA | TRBJ2-6
CASSYSRDSLTYEQYF | TGTGCCAGCAGTTACTCGCGGGACAGCCTGACCTACGAGCAGTACTTC | TRBV6-2/TRBV6-3 | few | NA | TRBJ2-7
CSVARGMGEKLFF | TGCAGCGTTGCGCGGGGGATGGGGGAAAAACTGTTTTTT | TRBV29-1 | once | NA | TRBJ1-4
CASSLTGDTEAFF | TGTGCCAGCAGCTTGACAGGGGACACTGAAGCTTTCTTT | TRBV12-3/TRBV12-4 | many | TRBD1 | TRBJ1-1
CASSQDHLAETQYF | TGCGCCAGCAGCCAAGATCATTTAGCAGAGACCCAGTACTTC | TRBV4-3 | NA | NA | TRBJ2-5
CASSLTDLNTEAFF | TGTGCCAGCAGCTTAACCGACTTGAACACTGAAGCTTTCTTT | TRBV7-8 | few | NA | TRBJ1-1
CASGRTGVQPQHF | TGTGCTAGTGGCCGGACAGGGGTCCAGCCCCAGCATTTT | TRBV12-5 | NA | TRBD1 | TRBJ1-5
CASSFGPPTSYEQYF | TGTGCCAGCAGCTTCGGTCCCCCGACTTCCTACGAGCAGTACTTC | TRBV5-6 | few | NA | TRBJ2-7
CATSKPDHDTQYF | TGTGCCACCAGCAAGCCAGACCACGATACGCAGTATTTT | TRBV15 | NA | NA | TRBJ2-3
CATSREPGHSQETQYF | TGTGCCACCAGCAGGGAACCGGGACACAGTCAAGAGACCCAGTACTTC | TRBV15 | few | NA | TRBJ2-5
CASSQDTNGGELFF | TGCGCCAGCAGCCAAGACACCAACGGCGGGGAGCTGTTTTTT | TRBV4-1 | NA | NA | TRBJ2-2
CASARDRTDTQYF | TGCGCCAGCGCACGGGACAGAACAGATACGCAGTATTTT | TRBV10-1 | many | TRBD1 | TRBJ2-3
CASSPGRSLADTQYF | TGCGCCAGCAGCCCGGGGCGCTCCCTCGCAGATACGCAGTATTTT | TRBV5-1 | few | NA | TRBJ2-3
CASSFGGSSQPQHF | TGTGCCAGCAGCTTCGGGGGGTCCTCCCAGCCCCAGCATTTT | TRBV7-9 | NA | NA | TRBJ1-5